This is a list of T cell receptor beta chains from one sample in a study of blood T cell repertoires in COVID-19. Produced via immunoSEQ multiplex PCR; TCRdb's table is partial and in-frame only. The data show under 150,000 clones, about 87% seen once. Source material: peripheral blood. The receptors come from a woman in her forties or fifties with acute or convalescent COVID-19. CDR3s include the opening cysteine and the closing phenylalanine or tryptophan. The order of the fields is J gene, D gene, V gene, clone size, CDR3 DNA, CDR3 protein. D genes are given only for firm matches. Clone size is shown for a subset of rows, as once, few, many or a class of expanded clone.

J: TRBJ2-2
D: .
V: TRBV19
size: .
DNA: TGTGCCAGTAGTATTTCTCCCAGGGTTTCATCAATCGCCGCGAACACCGGGGAGCTGTTTTTT
CDR3: CASSISPRVSSIAANTGELFF

J: TRBJ2-2
D: .
V: TRBV5-6
size: .
DNA: TGTGCCAGCAGCTTGGGCGCGATCACCGGGGAGCTGTTTTTT
CDR3: CASSLGAITGELFF

J: TRBJ2-7
D: .
V: TRBV3-1/TRBV3-2
size: .
DNA: TGTGCCAGCAGCCAAGCATCCGAGCAGTACTTC
CDR3: CASSQASEQYF

J: TRBJ2-5
D: .
V: TRBV3-1/TRBV3-2
size: .
DNA: TGTGCCAGCAGCCAAAGGACTGGTCAAGAGACCCAGTACTTC
CDR3: CASSQRTGQETQYF

J: TRBJ1-5
D: .
V: TRBV6-1
size: few
DNA: TGTGCCAGCAGTTTCACCCAGGGGCGGCAGCCCCAGCATTTT
CDR3: CASSFTQGRQPQHF

J: TRBJ1-3
D: .
V: TRBV28
size: .
DNA: TGTGCCAGCAGTCGAGTCGGGGCTGGAAACACCATATATTTT
CDR3: CASSRVGAGNTIYF

J: TRBJ2-7
D: TRBD1
V: TRBV5-5
size: .
DNA: TGTGCCAGCACCTACTCGACCTGGACAGGGGATTGGTACGAGCAGTACTTC
CDR3: CASTYSTWTGDWYEQYF

J: TRBJ2-1
D: .
V: TRBV30
size: .
DNA: TGTGCCTGGAGCTTAGCTAGTTACAATGAGCAGTTCTTC
CDR3: CAWSLASYNEQFF

J: TRBJ1-5
D: .
V: TRBV20-1
size: .
DNA: TGCAGTGCTAGTGAAAGGCAAGTCTGGTACGTGCTCAGGGGCAATCAGCCCCAGCATTTT
CDR3: CSASERQVWYVLRGNQPQHF

J: TRBJ1-5
D: .
V: TRBV12-3/TRBV12-4
size: .
DNA: TGTGCCAGCAGCCAACTATCGGTTCAGCCCCAGCATTTT
CDR3: CASSQLSVQPQHF

J: TRBJ2-2
D: TRBD2
V: TRBV9
size: .
DNA: TGTGCCAGCAGCGCCATAGCGGGGCAGAACACCGGGGAGCTGTTTTTT
CDR3: CASSAIAGQNTGELFF

J: TRBJ1-1
D: .
V: TRBV28
size: .
DNA: TGTGCCAGCAGTCCCGGGACAAGGAACACTGAAGCTTTCTTT
CDR3: CASSPGTRNTEAFF

J: TRBJ1-5
D: .
V: TRBV29-1
size: .
DNA: TGCGGCCAACGCAGTTTTAGCAATCAGCCCCAGCATTTT
CDR3: CGQRSFSNQPQHF

J: TRBJ1-3
D: TRBD1
V: TRBV5-1
size: .
DNA: TGCGCCAGCAGCTTGGCTCAGGGGGCGCAGGGAAACACCATATATTTT
CDR3: CASSLAQGAQGNTIYF

J: TRBJ1-2
D: .
V: TRBV12-3/TRBV12-4
size: .
DNA: TGTGCCAGCAGTCGAGGAGGACCTTATGGCTACACCTTC
CDR3: CASSRGGPYGYTF

J: TRBJ2-6
D: TRBD1
V: TRBV5-1
size: .
DNA: TGCGCCAGCAGCCGGAAAGACAGGGCGGTTTCTGGGGCCAACGTCCTGACTTTC
CDR3: CASSRKDRAVSGANVLTF

J: TRBJ1-3
D: TRBD1
V: TRBV7-2
size: few
DNA: TGTGCCAGCAGCTTAGTGGCAGGGGGGAATGGAAACACCATATATTTT
CDR3: CASSLVAGGNGNTIYF

J: TRBJ1-2
D: .
V: TRBV2
size: .
DNA: TGTGCCAGCAGTTGGGACATCGTGGGCTACACCTTC
CDR3: CASSWDIVGYTF

J: TRBJ1-5
D: .
V: TRBV28
size: .
DNA: TGTGCCAGCAGCCCCGGGGGGGCGTACGGCAATCAGCCCCAGCATTTT
CDR3: CASSPGGAYGNQPQHF

J: TRBJ1-5
D: .
V: TRBV24-1
size: .
DNA: TGTGCCACCAGTGCCGCCAGTAGCAATCAGCCCCAGCATTTT
CDR3: CATSAASSNQPQHF

J: TRBJ1-2
D: .
V: TRBV29-1
size: .
DNA: TGCAGCGTTGAAAGGGGTGGATATGGCTACACCTTC
CDR3: CSVERGGYGYTF